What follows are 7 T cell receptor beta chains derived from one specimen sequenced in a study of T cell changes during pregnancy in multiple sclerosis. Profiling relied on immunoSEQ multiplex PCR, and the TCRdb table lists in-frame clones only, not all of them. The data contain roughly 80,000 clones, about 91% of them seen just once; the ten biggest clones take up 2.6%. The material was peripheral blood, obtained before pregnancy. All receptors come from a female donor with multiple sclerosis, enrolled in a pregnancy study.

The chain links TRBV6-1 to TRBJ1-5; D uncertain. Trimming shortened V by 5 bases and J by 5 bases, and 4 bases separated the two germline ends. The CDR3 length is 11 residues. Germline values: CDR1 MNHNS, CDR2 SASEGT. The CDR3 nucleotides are TGTGCCAGCAGTAGAGATCAGCCCCAGCATTTT. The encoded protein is CASSRDQPQHF.

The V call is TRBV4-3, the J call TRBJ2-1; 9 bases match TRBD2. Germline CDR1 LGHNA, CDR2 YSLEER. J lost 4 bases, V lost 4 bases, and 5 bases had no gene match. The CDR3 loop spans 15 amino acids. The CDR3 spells CASSRGGRAYNEQFF. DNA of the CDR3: TGCGCCAGCAGCCGGGGCGGGAGGGCTTACAATGAGCAGTTCTTC.

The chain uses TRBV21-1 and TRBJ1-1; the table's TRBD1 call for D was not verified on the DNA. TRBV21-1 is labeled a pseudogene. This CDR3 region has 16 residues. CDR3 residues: CASSIGQGKLDTEAFF. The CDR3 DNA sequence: TGTGCCAGCAGTATAGGACAGGGGAAGTTGGACACTGAAGCTTTCTTT.

CDR3 in DNA: TGTGCCAGCAGCCAAAATATTAACACTGAAGCTTTCTTT. This sequence encodes CASSQNINTEAFF. The V call is TRBV14, the J call TRBJ1-1; no clear D gene. The CDR3 length is 13 residues. Per germline, CDR1 SGHDN and CDR2 FVKESK. The V end lost 2 bases, the J end lost 2 bases, and 6 bases lay between the germline ends.

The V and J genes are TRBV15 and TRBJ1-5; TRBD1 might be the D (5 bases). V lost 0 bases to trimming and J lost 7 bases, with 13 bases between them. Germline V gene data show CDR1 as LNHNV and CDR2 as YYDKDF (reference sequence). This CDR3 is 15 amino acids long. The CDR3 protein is CATSRDLGAGQPQHF. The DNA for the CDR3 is TGTGCCACCAGCAGAGATCTAGGGGCGGGACAGCCCCAGCATTTT.

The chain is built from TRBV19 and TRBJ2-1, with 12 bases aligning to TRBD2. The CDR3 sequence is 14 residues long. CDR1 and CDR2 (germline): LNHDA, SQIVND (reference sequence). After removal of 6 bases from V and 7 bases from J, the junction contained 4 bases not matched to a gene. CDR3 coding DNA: TGTGCCAGTAGGACTAGCGGGAGTGGAAATGAGCAGTTCTTC. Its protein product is CASRTSGSGNEQFF.

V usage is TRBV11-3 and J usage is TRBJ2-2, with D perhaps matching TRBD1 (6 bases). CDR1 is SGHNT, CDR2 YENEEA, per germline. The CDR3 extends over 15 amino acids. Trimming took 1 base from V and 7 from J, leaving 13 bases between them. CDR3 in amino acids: CASSLVVKGVGELFF. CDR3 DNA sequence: TGTGCCAGCAGCTTAGTGGTGAAGGGGGTCGGGGAGCTGTTTTTT. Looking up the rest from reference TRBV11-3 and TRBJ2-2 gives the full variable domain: EAGVVQSPRYKIIEKKQPVAFWCNPISGHNTLYWYLQNLGQGPELLIRYENEEAVDDSQLPKDRFSAERLKGVDSTLKIQPAELGDSAVYLCASSLVVKGVGELFFGEGSRLTVL.